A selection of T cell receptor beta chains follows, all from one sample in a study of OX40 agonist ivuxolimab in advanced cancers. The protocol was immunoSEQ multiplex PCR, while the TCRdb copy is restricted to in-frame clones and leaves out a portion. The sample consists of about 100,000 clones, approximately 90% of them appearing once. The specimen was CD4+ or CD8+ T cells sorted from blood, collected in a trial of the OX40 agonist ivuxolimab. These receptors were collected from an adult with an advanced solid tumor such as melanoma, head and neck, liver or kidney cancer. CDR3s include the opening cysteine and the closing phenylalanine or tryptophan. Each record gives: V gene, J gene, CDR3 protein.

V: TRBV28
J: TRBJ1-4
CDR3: CASRRKGPTNEKLFF

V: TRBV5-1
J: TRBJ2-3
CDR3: CASSLSAPGGGDTQYF

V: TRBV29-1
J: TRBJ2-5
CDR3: CSVSLGQEETQYF

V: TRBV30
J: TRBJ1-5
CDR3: CAWDGQVQPQHF

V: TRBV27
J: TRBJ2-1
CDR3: CASTRSAGFYNEQFF

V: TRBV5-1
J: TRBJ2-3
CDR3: CASSLGSSPADTQYF

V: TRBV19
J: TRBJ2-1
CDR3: CASSIVLKTETYEQFF

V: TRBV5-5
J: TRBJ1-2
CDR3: CASRWDRGNYGYTF

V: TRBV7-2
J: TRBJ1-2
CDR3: CASSLHGQANYGYTF

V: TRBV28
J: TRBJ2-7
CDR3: CASSVPGLGEYEQYF

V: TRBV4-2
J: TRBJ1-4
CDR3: CASAVSNEKLFF

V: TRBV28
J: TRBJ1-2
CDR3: CASSLYGGTSLRGYTF

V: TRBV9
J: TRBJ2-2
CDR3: CASSVGASDAGELFF

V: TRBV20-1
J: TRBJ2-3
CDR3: CSVQLGDTQYF

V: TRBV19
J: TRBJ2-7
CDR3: CASSTYRDNPYEQYF

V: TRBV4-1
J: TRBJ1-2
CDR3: CASSQDRGRDGYTF

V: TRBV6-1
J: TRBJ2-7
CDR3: CASSGRVATYEQYF

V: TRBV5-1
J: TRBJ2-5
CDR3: CASSLATSGQETQYF

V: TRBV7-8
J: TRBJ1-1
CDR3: CASSLPDRGRLLYTEAFF

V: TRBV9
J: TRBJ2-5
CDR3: CASSVRDTSGTQYF

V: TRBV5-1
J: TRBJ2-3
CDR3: CASSLNERDTQYF

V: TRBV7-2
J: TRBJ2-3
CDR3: CASSNRGAGTDTQYF

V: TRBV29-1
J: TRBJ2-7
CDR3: CSVGLRGSPYEQYF

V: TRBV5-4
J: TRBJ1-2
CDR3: CASSLSRDGAGRTF

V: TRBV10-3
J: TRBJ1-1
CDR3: CAISELLQGFTEAFF

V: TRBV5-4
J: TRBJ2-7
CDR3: CASSLGQSYEQYF